Presented here are 12 T cell receptor beta chains from one specimen sequenced in a study of T cells after yellow fever vaccination. TCRdb passed the 5' RACE reads through MiXCR, listing each CDR3 protein once. Among about 310,000 distinct CDR3 sequences, 3.6% were seen once, and the ten largest hold about a quarter. Sequenced here: PBMCs, sampled on the day of the yellow fever booster vaccination. These receptors were taken from a man aged 18 to 35 who received the YFV17D yellow fever vaccine.

This clonotype occurred many times. This chain links TRBV10-3 with TRBJ2-3; 10 bases match TRBD2. This CDR3 region has 17 residues. V shed 2 bases, J shed 2 bases, and the junction held 7 bases outside the gene matches. Germline CDR1 and CDR2: ENHRY and SYGVKD. The CDR3 here is CAISEPDSGGSTDTQYF. For the CDR3, the DNA is TGTGCCATCAGTGAGCCCGATAGCGGGGGGTCCACAGATACGCAGTATTTT.

This clonotype was observed at least ten times. The chain uses TRBV3-1 and TRBJ2-7; no firm D call. Germline V lookup: CDR1 LGHDT, CDR2 YNNKEL (reference sequence). The CDR3 runs 13 residues. Trimming stripped 1 base from V and 7 bases from J, with 11 bases between. The CDR3, as DNA: TGTGCCAGCAGCCAAGGTTCCGCTGGGGAGCAGTACGTC. It specifies CASSQGSAGEQYV.

This clonotype was found many times. The chain uses TRBV20-1 and TRBJ2-3, with a tentative D call TRBD1 (6 bases). This CDR3 has 13 residues. Germline lookup yields CDR1 DFQATT and CDR2 SNEGSKA (reference sequence). V gave up 4 bases and J gave up 4 bases, with 12 bases separating them. In DNA, the CDR3 is TGCAGTGCTACGGGGCAGGGGCCAGATACGCAGTATTTT. Translated: CSATGQGPDTQYF.

This clonotype showed up many times. The V gene is TRBV12-3 or TRBV12-4, the J gene TRBJ2-2; D is unresolved. The length of the CDR3 is 14 residues. With 7 bases removed from V and 1 base from J, the gap between germline ends came to 10 bases. CDR3 sequence reads: CASTADLNTGELFF. CDR3 in DNA: TGTGCCAGCACCGCTGACTTGAACACCGGGGAGCTGTTTTTT.

This clonotype was counted ten times or more. This sequence joins TRBV20-1 and TRBJ1-5, with D possibly being TRBD1 (5 bases). CDR3 length: 15 residues. The germline V and J ends were trimmed by 3 bases and 8 bases, with 20 bases remaining between them. Germline V CDR1 and CDR2: DFQATT, SNEGSKA (reference sequence). CDR3 loop: CSASRVPDKREPQHF. Written as DNA, the CDR3 is TGCAGTGCTAGCCGGGTACCGGACAAAAGGGAGCCCCAGCATTTT.

At least ten counts were recorded for this clonotype. The genes are TRBV14 and TRBJ1-1; TRBD1 agrees at 11 bases. In germline, CDR1 is SGHDN, CDR2 FVKESK. The CDR3 has 15 amino acids. The V gene end was trimmed by 6 bases and the J gene end by 0 bases; junction bases not matched to a gene: 3. Here the CDR3 DNA reads TGTGCCAGCAGTTGGACAGGGGGCATGAACACTGAAGCTTTCTTT. It is translated as CASSWTGGMNTEAFF.

For this clonotype: A much larger clone differs from this one at a single base, so this may be a read error. J is TRBJ2-7 and V is TRBV6-1; either TRBD1 or TRBD2 may supply D (5 bases each). CDR1 is MNHNS, CDR2 SASEGT, per germline. This CDR3 has 13 residues. The CDR3 DNA reads as TGTGCCAGCAGAAAGAGGGGCCCCTACGAGCAGGACTTC. Encoded protein: CASRKRGPYEQDF.

This clonotype showed up just a few times. This rearrangement joins TRBV29-1 to TRBJ2-3; D perhaps matches TRBD2 (6 bases). The germline V gene encodes CDR1 SQVTM and CDR2 ANQGSEA. The CDR3 sequence is 12 residues long. Trimming removed 8 bases from V and 0 bases from J, with 9 bases in between. CDR3 sequence: CSWRASTDTQYF. The CDR3 nucleotides read TGCAGCTGGAGGGCTAGCACAGATACGCAGTATTTT.

This clonotype was observed many times. The chain has TRBV5-6 and TRBJ1-6; TRBD1 matches 7 bases. This CDR3 has 14 residues. Germline CDR1 is SGHDT and CDR2 is YYEEEE. Losses at the gene ends were 4 bases for V and 7 bases for J; bases not matched to a gene: 5. For the CDR3, the DNA is TGTGCCAGCAGCCTAACACAGGGGAATTCACCCCTCCACTTT. Its translation is CASSLTQGNSPLHF. Using reference TRBV5-6 and TRBJ1-6 for the parts outside the CDR3, the full variable domain is DAGVTQSPTHLIKTRGQQVTLRCSPKSGHDTVSWYQQALGQGPQFIFQYYEEEERQRGNFPDRFSGHQFPNYSSELNVNALLLGDSALYLCASSLTQGNSPLHFGNGTRLTVT.

This chain links TRBV7-9 with TRBJ1-4, with D possibly matching TRBD1 (5 bases). Germline V gene sequence: CDR1 SEHNR, CDR2 FQNEAQ (reference sequence). V was trimmed by 4 bases and J by 6 bases, leaving 15 bases between them. The CDR3 consists of 15 residues. CDR3 coding DNA: TGTGCCAGCAGCTCAACCGGGACCTTGGATGAAAAACTGTTTTTT. This gives the protein CASSSTGTLDEKLFF.

The V and J genes are TRBV5-6 and TRBJ2-7, with a possible D match to TRBD1 (5 bases). From germline, CDR1 is SGHDT and CDR2 YYEEEE. The CDR3 extends over 15 amino acids. Trimming left V 0 bases short and J 1 base short, with 11 bases between. CDR3 bases: TGTGCCAGCAGCTTGGTTCATCAGGGATCCTACGAGCAGTACTTC. It yields the protein CASSLVHQGSYEQYF.

This clonotype was recorded at least ten times. The CDR3 loop reads CASSPMNTGELFF. DNA for the CDR3: TGTGCCAGCAGCCCCATGAACACCGGGGAGCTGTTTTTT. V and J are TRBV5-6 and TRBJ2-2, with D uncertain. The CDR3 is 13 residues long. V was pared by 4 bases and J by 1 base, with 5 bases between. The germline gives CDR1 SGHDT, CDR2 YYEEEE.